This entry is about one TCR beta chain. What it binds is not known. CDR1 and CDR2 (germline): SGHRS, YFSETQ. This CDR3 is built from 15 residues. The J segment lost 2 bases and the V segment lost 0 bases, leaving 5 bases of the junction unmatched. The sample is drawn from a study of cytomegalovirus exposure and HLA in healthy donors. Across the study: Unique TCRs from HLA-typed donors, about 85 million of them, were held in an early data release.

Study-wide results and caveats: Based on reports, TCR beta sequences accurately predicted HLA-A and HLA-B alleles for most subjects. Later work found that TCR association rates differed between HLA loci; DRB1 had the most and HLA-C the fewest.

The PCR ran on 60 Vbeta and 13 Jbeta primers. The protocol was immunoSEQ multiplex PCR, while the TCRdb copy is restricted to in-frame clones and leaves out a portion. The table shows 90,000 to 150,000 clones, with 65% to 80% occurring only once. The specimen was PBMCs. This receptor was obtained from a human donor in good health. The rearrangement uses TRBV5-1 and TRBJ2-7, with 7 nucleotides matching TRBD1. The CDR3 DNA reads as TGCGCCAGCAGCTTGGTGGACAGGCAGGCCTACGAGCAGTACTTC. Its protein product is CASSLVDRQAYEQYF.